These 32 T cell receptor beta chains were sequenced from one sample in a study of blood T cells in healthy people across ages. Combining a sample-barcoded 5' primer with a J-beta primer mix, a second PCR ran for roughly 7 to 11 cycles. TCRdb itself ran the 5' RACE reads through MiXCR, one entry per CDR3 protein. The sample holds about 1.5 million distinct CDR3 sequences, under 55% seen once. Material: blood. The receptors were gathered from a woman aged 18-35 years in good health.

The CDR3 spells CASTPLGLSTDTQYF. As DNA, the CDR3 is TGTGCCAGCACCCCCCTAGGACTTAGCACAGATACGCAGTATTTT. The chain carries TRBV12-3 or TRBV12-4 and TRBJ2-3; a weak D match, TRBD2 (5 bases). V lost 7 bases to trimming and J lost 0 bases, with 14 bases between them. This CDR3 region has 15 residues.

The chain carries TRBV15 and TRBJ1-2, with D unresolved. Trimming pared 0 bases from V and 8 bases from J, leaving 10 bases between. Germline assignment: CDR1 LNHNV and CDR2 YYDKDF (reference sequence). The CDR3 extends over 13 amino acids. The DNA of the CDR3 is TGTGCCACCAGCAGAGATTCTTCAGGAGGCTACACCTTC. Translation gives CATSRDSSGGYTF. Combining the CDR3 with reference TRBV15 and TRBJ1-2 gives the whole variable domain DAMVIQNPRYQVTQFGKPVTLSCSQTLNHNVMYWYQQKSSQAPKLLFHYYDKDFNNEADTPDNFQSRRPNTSFCFLDIRSPGLGDTAMYLCATSRDSSGGYTFGSGTRLTVV.

V usage is TRBV4-3 and J usage is TRBJ2-5; no clear D. Trimming pared 4 bases from V and 2 bases from J, leaving 14 bases between. Germline V gene sequence: CDR1 LGHNA, CDR2 YSLEER. CDR3 length: 15 residues. DNA of the CDR3: TGCGCCAGCAGCCGGGTTAAGGCGGTACAAGAGACCCAGTACTTC. The encoded protein is CASSRVKAVQETQYF.

A few counts support this clonotype. This rearrangement joins TRBV5-1 to TRBJ2-1, with unresolved D. The CDR3 spans 12 residues. Trimming pared 4 bases from V and 4 bases from J, leaving 6 bases between. Germline CDR1 and CDR2: SGHRS and YFSETQ. CDR3 in amino acids: CASSMGYNEQFF. The DNA of the CDR3 is TGCGCCAGCAGCATGGGGTACAATGAGCAGTTCTTC. Complete variable domain (other parts from reference TRBV5-1 and TRBJ2-1): KAGVTQTPRYLIKTRGQQVTLSCSPISGHRSVSWYQQTPGQGLQFLFEYFSETQRNKGNFPGRFSGRQFSNSRSEMNVSTLELGDSALYLCASSMGYNEQFFGPGTRLTVL.

This clonotype was picked up a small number of times. The chain carries TRBV6-1 and TRBJ2-7, with D possibly being TRBD1 or TRBD2 (6 bases each). Germline loops: CDR1 MNHNS, CDR2 SASEGT. The CDR3 covers 16 residues. Trimming pared 11 bases from V and 0 bases from J, leaving 23 bases between. The CDR3 coding sequence is TGTGCCTCCACTGCAGGGGACTCGGCCCTCTCCTACGAGCAGTACTTC. Its protein is CASTAGDSALSYEQYF.

The rearrangement links TRBV15 to TRBJ2-2; TRBD1 is a possible D gene (5 bases). Deletions cut 8 bases from V and 7 bases from J, with 20 bases between. The CDR3 is 15 amino acids. CDR1 and CDR2 (germline): LNHNV, YYDKDF (reference sequence). CDR3 in amino acids: CATSKVREGIGELFF. The DNA for the CDR3 is TGTGCCACCTCCAAGGTCAGGGAAGGGATCGGGGAGCTGTTTTTT.

The chain employs TRBV11-3 and TRBJ2-3; 8 nucleotides match TRBD2. The length of the CDR3 is 14 residues. The J segment lost 2 bases and the V segment lost 5 bases, leaving 3 bases of the junction unmatched. The germline V gene has CDR1 SGHNT and CDR2 YENEEA. The CDR3 here is CASSKRGNTDTQYF. The CDR3 bases are TGTGCCAGCAGCAAGCGGGGGAACACAGATACGCAGTATTTT.

V gene TRBV24-1 combines with J gene TRBJ2-3; D gene ambiguous. The germline V and J ends were trimmed by 0 bases and 0 bases, with 6 bases remaining between them. This CDR3 is 15 amino acids long. Germline V gene data show CDR1 as KGHDR and CDR2 as SFDVKD. This CDR3 is CATSDLRASTDTQYF. The CDR3, as DNA: TGTGCCACCAGTGATTTGCGGGCCAGCACAGATACGCAGTATTTT.

This sequence joins TRBV20-1 and TRBJ2-7; perhaps TRBD1 as D (6 bases). Germline assignment: CDR1 DFQATT and CDR2 SNEGSKA (reference sequence). V was cut by 2 bases and J by 0 bases, with 14 bases left in between. This CDR3 has 15 residues. The CDR3 DNA sequence: TGCAGTGCTAGATCGGGGCACAGGGACTCCTACGAGCAGTACTTC. Translation gives CSARSGHRDSYEQYF.

The V and J genes are TRBV24-1 and TRBJ2-1, with D unclear. Trimming left V 7 bases short and J 7 bases short, with 13 bases between. There are 13 residues in the CDR3. From germline, CDR1 is KGHDR and CDR2 SFDVKD. CDR3 sequence reads: CATSGAPMNEQFF. The CDR3, as DNA: TGTGCCACCAGCGGTGCTCCAATGAATGAGCAGTTCTTC.

V and J are TRBV2 and TRBJ1-4; 7 nucleotides align to TRBD1. CDR1 is SNHLY and CDR2 is FYNNEI in the germline V gene. The junction had 8 bases not matched to a gene; V was cut back by 1 base and J by 12 bases. This CDR3 contains 14 residues. The CDR3 nucleotides are TGTGCCAGCAGTGAAGAGACAGGGCGCATGCAACTGTTTTTT. It is translated as CASSEETGRMQLFF.

The rearrangement links TRBV7-9 to TRBJ2-7, with 9 bases fitting TRBD2. Trimming at V came to 6 bases and at J to 7 bases, leaving 19 bases not matched to a gene. Germline V CDR1 and CDR2: SEHNR, FQNEAQ (reference sequence). The length of the CDR3 is 17 residues. In DNA form, the CDR3 reads TGTGCCAGCAGGAGCCATAAGGAGCGGGGGGACTACAATGAGCAGTACTTC. This translates into CASRSHKERGDYNEQYF.

The rearrangement uses TRBV12-3 or TRBV12-4 and TRBJ2-7; D is possibly TRBD1 (5 bases). The ends were cut back, 0 bases at V and 2 bases at J, with 17 bases in the middle. The CDR3 has 17 residues. The CDR3 spells CASSLASQGSQAYEQYF. The CDR3, as DNA: TGTGCCAGCAGTTTAGCTAGTCAGGGTTCCCAGGCCTACGAGCAGTACTTC.

V gene TRBV7-9 combines with J gene TRBJ1-1; D may be TRBD1 (5 bases). The CDR3 is 13 amino acids. With 9 bases removed from V and 2 bases from J, the gap between germline ends came to 13 bases. Germline CDR1 reads SEHNR; CDR2 reads FQNEAQ (reference sequence). This CDR3 is CASNRGTNTEAFF. In DNA, the CDR3 is TGTGCCAGTAACCGGGGCACCAACACTGAAGCTTTCTTT.

Concerning this clonotype: Since a much larger clone is just one base distant, this may be a read error. This rearrangement joins TRBV12-3 or TRBV12-4 to TRBJ2-7; D is unclear. The CDR3 runs 15 residues. Trimming cost V 1 base and J 0 bases, with 10 bases left between them. CDR3 in DNA: TGTGCCAGCAGTTTAGGCCCTAGGCTCTCCTACGAGCAGTACTTC. Translated, it gives CASSLGPRLSYEQYF.

This sequence joins TRBV20-1 and TRBJ2-1; D is unresolved. Per the germline V gene, CDR1 is DFQATT and CDR2 is SNEGSKA (reference sequence). There are 12 residues in the CDR3. V lost 5 bases, J lost 6 bases, and 11 bases lay in between. In DNA, the CDR3 is TGCAGTGCTGGTGGATACTGCAATGAGCAGTTCTTC. Its protein is CSAGGYCNEQFF.

The chain links TRBV3-1 to TRBJ2-5, with TRBD2 as a possible D gene (5 bases). The V gene lost 5 bases and the J gene lost 4 bases, with 17 bases spanning the gap. From germline, CDR1 is LGHDT and CDR2 YNNKEL (reference sequence). This CDR3 has 15 amino acids. This chain's CDR3 is CASSSQTRSGETQYF. In DNA, the CDR3 is TGTGCCAGCAGCTCACAAACTAGGTCGGGAGAGACCCAGTACTTC.

Only one count was recorded for this clonotype. The CDR3 reads CATSREAGTGELFF. The CDR3 DNA is TGTGCCACCAGCAGAGAGGCAGGGACCGGGGAGCTGTTTTTT. The V and J genes are TRBV15 and TRBJ2-2; TRBD1 is a possible D gene (5 bases). CDR3 size: 14 residues. Trimming removed 0 bases from V and 5 bases from J, with 7 bases in between. Germline lookup yields CDR1 LNHNV and CDR2 YYDKDF (reference sequence).

V usage is TRBV7-2 and J usage is TRBJ1-5; unclear D gene. Trimming removed 9 bases at V and 0 bases at J, with 15 bases between. CDR1 and CDR2 from the germline V gene are SGHTA and FQGNSA. This CDR3 has 15 amino acids. CDR3 amino acids: CASSRYSRSNQPQHF. The CDR3 bases are TGTGCCAGTAGCCGCTACAGTCGTAGCAATCAGCCCCAGCATTTT. Together with reference TRBV7-2 and TRBJ1-5, the CDR3 gives the full variable domain: GAGVSQSPSNKVTEKGKDVELRCDPISGHTALYWYRQSLGQGLEFLIYFQGNSAPDKSGLPSDRFSAERTGGSVSTLTIQRTQQEDSAVYLCASSRYSRSNQPQHFGDGTRLSIL.

The rearrangement joins TRBV7-6 to TRBJ1-4; D gene uncertain. This CDR3 spans 15 amino acids. Trimming stripped 5 bases from V and 2 bases from J, with 12 bases between. CDR1 is SGHVS, CDR2 FNYEAQ, per germline. DNA for the CDR3: TGTGCCAGCAGCCACCTCCTGGGGACTAATGAAAAACTGTTTTTT. Its protein is CASSHLLGTNEKLFF.

The V and J genes are TRBV20-1 and TRBJ2-6; the D gene is possibly TRBD1 (6 bases). Trimming stripped 5 bases from V and 0 bases from J, with 17 bases between. Germline V gives CDR1 DFQATT, CDR2 SNEGSKA (reference sequence). There are 17 residues in the CDR3. CDR3 sequence: CSAGSGELYSGANVLTF. The CDR3 DNA reads TGCAGTGCTGGTTCAGGGGAGTTGTACTCTGGGGCCAACGTCCTGACTTTC.

The rearrangement joins TRBV14 to TRBJ2-7, with D possibly being TRBD2 (5 bases). Trimming left V 0 bases short and J 1 base short, with 16 bases between. CDR3 size: 17 residues. The germline CDR1 and CDR2 sequences are SGHDN and FVKESK. The CDR3, as DNA: TGTGCCAGCAGCCAAGATCTTCGGGCGGGCGTGTCCTACGAGCAGTACTTC. This codes for CASSQDLRAGVSYEQYF.

This sequence joins TRBV12-3 or TRBV12-4 and TRBJ1-5; 7 bases are a match to TRBD1. The CDR3 runs 19 residues. With 6 bases clipped from V and 0 bases from J, the junction kept 17 bases outside the gene matches. CDR3 sequence reads: CASSLRGRGVLYSNQPQHF. The DNA of the CDR3 is TGTGCCAGCAGCCTCAGGGGGAGGGGCGTTCTCTATAGCAATCAGCCCCAGCATTTT.

The chain combines TRBV7-9 with TRBJ1-3; no reliable D call. The CDR3 extends over 16 amino acids. Deletions cut 5 bases from V and 2 bases from J, with 16 bases between. CDR1 SEHNR and CDR2 FQNEAQ come from the germline V gene (reference sequence). The CDR3 loop reads CASSPVRSDPGNTIYF. The CDR3 DNA reads as TGTGCCAGCAGCCCCGTGAGGTCGGACCCTGGAAACACCATATATTTT. Drawing the rest from reference TRBV7-9 and TRBJ1-3, the complete variable domain is DTGVSQNPRHKITKRGQNVTFRCDPISEHNRLYWYRQTLGQGPEFLTYFQNEAQLEKSRLLSDRFSAERPKGSFSTLEIQRTEQGDSAMYLCASSPVRSDPGNTIYFGEGSWLTVV.

V gene TRBV29-1 combines with J gene TRBJ1-1, with D unclear. In germline, CDR1 is SQVTM, CDR2 ANQGSEA. CDR3 length: 13 amino acids. V gave up 3 bases and J gave up 1 base, with 9 bases separating them. The CDR3 protein is CSVEPDPNTEAFF. The CDR3 DNA follows: TGCAGCGTTGAGCCCGACCCGAACACTGAAGCTTTCTTT.

The chain couples TRBV20-1 to TRBJ2-7; D tentatively fits TRBD1 or TRBD2 (6 bases each). The V end lost 8 bases, the J end lost 4 bases, and 18 bases lay between the germline ends. This CDR3 has 13 residues. Germline-derived CDR1 and CDR2 are DFQATT and SNEGSKA (reference sequence). CDR3 coding DNA: TGCAGTACTACACAGGGACTTGAATACGAGCAGTACTTC. This encodes CSTTQGLEYEQYF.

The chain links TRBV4-3 to TRBJ2-2; D uncertain. The CDR3 runs to 15 residues. Looked up from germline, CDR1 is LGHNA and CDR2 is YSLEER. V gave up 1 base and J gave up 4 bases, with 10 bases separating them. CDR3 loop: CASSQGLGLTGELFF. In DNA, the CDR3 is TGCGCCAGCAGCCAAGGTTTAGGTCTCACCGGGGAGCTGTTTTTT.

This clonotype occurred a few times. The rearrangement joins TRBV20-1 to TRBJ1-4; TRBD1 is a possible D gene (6 bases). The germline CDR1 and CDR2 sequences are DFQATT and SNEGSKA (reference sequence). Deletions cut 0 bases from V and 2 bases from J, with 13 bases between. This CDR3 spans 16 amino acids. CDR3 DNA sequence: TGCAGTGCTAGAGATAGGGGGATATCGACTAATGAAAAACTGTTTTTT. Translating gives CSARDRGISTNEKLFF.

The chain links TRBV12-3 or TRBV12-4 to TRBJ2-4, with unresolved D. The J call could be wrong; TRBJ2-7 is a better fit for the DNA end. The CDR3 length is 14 residues. CDR3 sequence (DNA): TGTGCCAGCAGCCTGCACATAGAAACCTACGAGCAGTACTTC. Its protein product is CASSLHIETYEQYF.

Of note for this clonotype: The germline gene is not matched at one end of the junction; a read error may be the cause. The V call is TRBV9, the J call TRBJ2-1; weak D call: TRBD2 (7 bases). CDR3 length: 16 residues. CDR1 is SGDLS and CDR2 is YYNGEE in the germline V gene. CDR3 amino acids: CASRVVGGGALNEQFF. Written as DNA, the CDR3 is TGTGCCAGCCGCGTAGTAGGGGGGGGCGCTTTGAATGAGCAGTTCTTC.

J is TRBJ2-3 and V is TRBV14; maybe TRBD2 (6 bases). V gave up 6 bases and J gave up 0 bases, with 13 bases separating them. CDR1 is SGHDN, CDR2 FVKESK, per germline. The CDR3 length is 15 residues. CDR3: CASRALASSTDTQYF. CDR3 bases: TGTGCCAGCAGGGCACTAGCTTCCAGCACAGATACGCAGTATTTT.

On this clonotype itself: This may be a read error, as it is one base from a much larger clone. The chain carries TRBV4-1 and TRBJ2-7; unclear D gene. Germline assignment: CDR1 MGHRA and CDR2 YSYEKL. The CDR3 runs 13 residues. The V gene lost 1 base and the J gene lost 4 bases, with 8 bases spanning the gap. The CDR3 sequence: CASSQGTEYEQYF. CDR3 DNA sequence: TGCGCCAGCAGCCAAGGGACGGAGTACGAGCAGTACTTC.